The 17 T cell receptor beta chains reported below all come from one sample, sequenced in a study of CD8 T cells in Susac syndrome. Random hexamers were used to reverse transcribe an amount of roughly 0.5 to 1 ug RNA. From the immunoSEQ multiplex PCR reads, TCRdb called clonotypes with MiXCR, one entry per CDR3 protein. In the table there are about 130,000 distinct CDR3 sequences, 90% to 95% of which are singletons. The sample was CD4+ T cells from PBMCs. These receptors all stem from a human donor in good health.

In this sample, this clonotype turned up a few times. V is TRBV10-3 and J is TRBJ1-1, with D unclear. V was shortened by 3 bases and J by 3 bases, with 5 bases between the two germline ends. This CDR3 has 12 residues. Germline lookup yields CDR1 ENHRY and CDR2 SYGVKD. As DNA, the CDR3 is TGTGCCATCAGTGATGGTGACACTGAAGCTTTCTTT. Residues: CAISDGDTEAFF.

This chain links TRBV5-4 with TRBJ2-3; 12 nucleotides match TRBD1. CDR1 is SGHNT, CDR2 YYREEE, per germline (reference sequence). There are 16 residues in the CDR3. V dropped 4 bases and J dropped 6; count of bases not matched to a gene: 9. The CDR3 region is CASSPPGTGGADTQYF. CDR3 in DNA: TGTGCCAGCAGCCCGCCCGGGACAGGGGGCGCGGATACGCAGTATTTT. Based on the CDR3 plus reference TRBV5-4 and TRBJ2-3, the full variable domain is ETGVTQSPTHLIKTRGQQVTLRCSSQSGHNTVSWYQQALGQGPQFIFQYYREEENGRGNFPPRFSGLQFPNYSSELNVNALELDDSALYLCASSPPGTGGADTQYFGPGTRLTVL.

This chain's CDR3 is CASSLDKAPGRVAKNIQYF. CDR3 coding DNA: TGTGCCAGCAGCTTAGATAAGGCCCCGGGACGGGTAGCCAAAAACATTCAGTACTTC. The rearrangement joins TRBV11-2 to TRBJ2-4; the D call may be TRBD1 or TRBD2 (5 bases each). CDR1 SGHAT and CDR2 FQNNGV come from the germline V gene. This CDR3 comprises 19 residues. V was trimmed by 0 bases and J by 0 bases, leaving 18 bases between them. Together with reference TRBV11-2 and TRBJ2-4, the CDR3 gives the full variable domain: EAGVAQSPRYKIIEKRQSVAFWCNPISGHATLYWYQQILGQGPKLLIQFQNNGVVDDSQLPKDRFSAERLKGVDSTLKIQPAKLEDSAVYLCASSLDKAPGRVAKNIQYFGAGTRLSVL.

This rearrangement joins TRBV27 to TRBJ1-1, with D uncertain. The CDR3 consists of 14 residues. V gave up 4 bases and J gave up 5 bases, with 14 bases separating them. In germline, CDR1 is MNHEY, CDR2 SMNVEV (reference sequence). Here the CDR3 reads CASSSQRAPTEAFF. As DNA, the CDR3 is TGTGCCAGCAGTTCCCAGCGGGCCCCAACTGAAGCTTTCTTT.

DNA for the CDR3: TGTGCCAGCAGCTTAACAGCGGGAGGCGAGTACGAGCAGTACTTC. Translation: CASSLTAGGEYEQYF. The gene calls are TRBV7-7 and TRBJ2-7; 9 positions match TRBD2. This CDR3 is 15 amino acids long. With V trimmed by 2 bases and J by 4 bases, 6 bases remained unmatched. CDR1 and CDR2 from the germline V gene are SSHAT and FNYEAQ (reference sequence).

The J gene is TRBJ2-4, the V gene TRBV12-3 or TRBV12-4; TRBD2 aligns across 12 bases. V lost 6 bases to trimming and J lost 5 bases; unmatched junction nucleotides: 5. The length of the CDR3 is 15 residues. CDR3 coding DNA: TGTGCCAGCAGAGCCCGGACTAGCGGGGAAAACATTCAGTACTTC. Amino acids: CASRARTSGENIQYF.

The chain couples TRBV4-1 to TRBJ2-2, with 10 bases aligning to TRBD2. The V gene's germline CDR1 is MGHRA and CDR2 YSYEKL. The CDR3 covers 17 residues. V shed 4 bases and J 0 bases; nucleotides not matched to a gene: 5. The chain's CDR3 is CASSRLAGPANTGELFF. CDR3 coding DNA: TGCGCCAGCAGCCGACTAGCGGGTCCCGCGAACACCGGGGAGCTGTTTTTT.

V is TRBV12-3 or TRBV12-4 and J is TRBJ2-5; D uncertain. CDR3 size: 15 residues. V was trimmed by 4 bases and J by 5 bases, leaving 17 bases between them. The CDR3: CASSSDGSLMETQYF. The CDR3 DNA sequence: TGTGCCAGCAGTTCGGACGGTTCCCTTATGGAGACCCAGTACTTC.

This clonotype was seen once. This chain connects TRBV6-2 or TRBV6-3 to TRBJ1-2; 8 nucleotides match TRBD1. CDR1 MNHEY and CDR2 SVGEGT come from the germline V gene. The CDR3 length is 15 residues. V was pared by 6 bases and J by 3 bases, with 9 bases of the junction left unmatched. In DNA form, the CDR3 reads TGTGCCAGCAGCCCCGATCACAGGGGGGACTATGGCTACACCTTC. It yields the protein CASSPDHRGDYGYTF.

The chain employs TRBV30 and TRBJ1-2; maybe TRBD1 (6 bases). The ends were cut back, 0 bases at V and 8 bases at J, with 10 bases in the middle. CDR1 and CDR2 (germline): GTSNPN, SVGIG (reference sequence). The CDR3 spans 12 residues. The CDR3 loop is CAWSVGAVGYTF. CDR3 DNA sequence: TGTGCCTGGAGTGTGGGGGCCGTAGGCTACACCTTC. Combining the CDR3 with reference TRBV30 and TRBJ1-2 gives the whole variable domain SQTIHQWPATLVQPVGSPLSLECTVEGTSNPNLYWYRQAAGRGLQLLFYSVGIGQISSEVPQNLSASRPQDRQFILSSKKLLLSDSGFYLCAWSVGAVGYTFGSGTRLTVV.

The chain uses TRBV5-1 and TRBJ2-1; D possibly corresponds to TRBD1 (6 bases). Trimming left V 4 bases short and J 6 bases short, with 17 bases between. Per the germline V gene, CDR1 is SGHRS and CDR2 is YFSETQ. This CDR3 is 15 amino acids long. The CDR3 region is CASSRDTNFLNEQFF. CDR3 bases: TGCGCCAGCAGCAGGGACACCAACTTTCTCAATGAGCAGTTCTTC.

This chain uses TRBV18 with TRBJ1-2; weak D call: TRBD1 (5 bases). The CDR3 has 14 amino acids. Germline assignment: CDR1 KGHSH and CDR2 LQKENI. Trimming cost V 4 bases and J 3 bases, with 12 bases left between them. This chain's CDR3 is CASSLGTGDYGYTF. The DNA of the CDR3 is TGTGCCAGCTCACTCGGGACGGGGGACTATGGCTACACCTTC.

The chain joins TRBV5-1 to TRBJ1-3; tentative D call: TRBD1 (5 bases). This CDR3 has 15 residues. Between the trimmed V and J ends, which lost 3 bases and 0 bases, there was a span of 10 bases. Germline V gene data show CDR1 as SGHRS and CDR2 as YFSETQ. The CDR3 is CASSWDGRSGNTIYF. For the CDR3, the DNA is TGCGCCAGCAGCTGGGACGGCCGCTCTGGAAACACCATATATTTT.

CDR3 amino acids: CASSPSGRAADTQYF. Written as DNA, the CDR3 is TGTGCCAGCAGTCCCAGCGGGAGGGCGGCGGATACGCAGTATTTT. V is TRBV7-9 and J is TRBJ2-3; 10 bases match TRBD2. Germline V gives CDR1 SEHNR, CDR2 FQNEAQ (reference sequence). This CDR3 spans 15 amino acids. V was pared by 6 bases and J by 6 bases, with 9 bases of the junction left unmatched.

The genes are TRBV5-1 and TRBJ1-1; 7 bases line up with TRBD1. This CDR3 contains 14 residues. Germline CDR1 is SGHRS and CDR2 is YFSETQ. Germline trimming cut 5 bases from V and 3 bases from J; bases unmatched to any gene: 7. The CDR3 sequence is CASRRDSKDTEAFF. The CDR3 DNA sequence: TGCGCCAGCAGGCGGGACAGCAAGGACACTGAAGCTTTCTTT.

Written as DNA, the CDR3 is TGCGCCAGCAGCCAAGATTGGAGCGGGAGGGCCTTCGGGGAGCTGTTTTTT. Its protein product is CASSQDWSGRAFGELFF. The chain is built from TRBV4-3 and TRBJ2-2, with 10 bases identical to TRBD2. Trimming cost V 0 bases and J 7 bases; bases outside gene matches: 8. This CDR3 comprises 17 residues. CDR1 is LGHNA and CDR2 is YSLEER in the germline V gene.

The rearrangement uses TRBV5-1 and TRBJ1-2; D unclear. The CDR3 loop spans 12 amino acids. Trimming took off 0 bases at V and 6 bases at J, with 6 bases between the two ends. Germline CDR1 reads SGHRS; CDR2 reads YFSETQ. CDR3 sequence: CASSLGKNGYTF. The DNA of the CDR3 is TGCGCCAGCAGCTTGGGCAAAAATGGCTACACCTTC.